This paragraph reports one TCR beta chain. V gave up 0 bases and J gave up 6 bases, with 14 bases separating them. Germline V gene data show CDR1 as MNHEY and CDR2 as SVGAGI. CDR3 size: 15 residues. Up to 2 ug genomic DNA was used for TCRB CDR3 amplification. Libraries were prepared by immunoSEQ multiplex PCR; TCRdb keeps only in-frame clonotypes and omits some of them. This sample has tens of thousands of clones, with about 83% found just once. The sample is drawn from a study of glioma-infiltrating T cells after dendritic cell vaccination. As for the study in general: At biweekly intervals, patients got three intradermal dendritic cell vaccine injections.

Time point defined: after dendritic cell vaccination, including at tumor progression/relapse. The receptor was isolated from a human donor with glioblastoma. Sample: blood, taken after dendritic cell vaccination. V and J are TRBV6-5 and TRBJ1-2, with D tentatively TRBD1 (6 bases). The CDR3 sequence is CASSYSTRGGDGYTF. The CDR3 DNA follows: TGTGCCAGCAGTTACTCGACCAGGGGAGGGGATGGCTACACCTTC.